This entry describes one T cell receptor (beta chain). This record belongs to a study of technical replicates of blood from a handful of donors. Method: immunoSEQ multiplex PCR; TCRdb's copy keeps in-frame clones and lacks some. Of some 82,000 clones detected, about 94% appear once; the ten largest clones hold approximately 0.41%. This CDR3 spans 14 amino acids. The germline V gene encodes CDR1 MNHEY and CDR2 SMNVEV (reference sequence). V trimming: 2 bases; J trimming: 4 bases; junction bases outside the gene matches: 2. J is TRBJ2-5 and V is TRBV27; 9 bases fit TRBD2. The receptor was derived from a human donor in good health. The source material was T cells isolated from PBMCs. CDR3 in DNA: TGTGCCAGCAGTTTAACAGCGGGAGGAGAGACCCAGTACTTC. This codes for CASSLTAGGETQYF.